This T cell receptor beta chain was found in a study of T cells in localized non-small cell lung cancer. The CDR3 runs 13 residues. V was shortened by 3 bases and J by 4 bases, with 8 bases between the two germline ends. Germline V gene data show CDR1 as SGHTA and CDR2 as FQGNSA. This clone has just a few counts. Assay: immunoSEQ multiplex PCR; the TCRdb copy retains only in-frame clones and omits some. The profile shows around 1,600 clones, 22% of them singletons. This specimen was normal lung tissue next to the tumor, taken before any cancer treatment. This rearrangement joins TRBV7-2 to TRBJ2-3; D not resolved. The sequence derives from a woman aged 35-70 years with stage I lung adenocarcinoma. This chain's CDR3 is CASSFDFSDTQYF. CDR3 sequence (DNA): TGTGCCAGCAGCTTCGACTTCTCAGATACGCAGTATTTT. Together with reference TRBV7-2 and TRBJ2-3, the CDR3 gives the full variable domain: GAGVSQSPSNKVTEKGKDVELRCDPISGHTALYWYRQSLGQGLEFLIYFQGNSAPDKSGLPSDRFSAERTGGSVSTLTIQRTQQEDSAVYLCASSFDFSDTQYFGPGTRLTVL.